The rows below give T cell receptor beta chains drawn from one sample of a study of molecular identifiers for immune sequencing clone quantification. TCRdb ran MiXCR on the PCR reads and lists one entry per CDR3 protein. The repertoire consists of just under 650,000 distinct CDR3 sequences, with around 20% occurring once and the leading ten covering around 0.86%. The specimen was naive CD8+ T cells from blood, with Jurkat cell RNA spiked in. These receptors were taken from a human donor in good health. Some libraries in this study had Jurkat cell RNA spiked in. The CDR3 runs from the conserved cysteine through the conserved F or W. The D gene is left open where the match is weak. Part of the rows lack a size; the others show once, few, many or a class for expanded clones.

>TRBV3-1|TRBJ2-3|14|many|-
CASSQDSSTNTQYF
TGTGCCAGCAGCCAAGACTCTAGCACAAATACGCAGTATTTT
>TRBV12-3/TRBV12-4|TRBJ2-1|14|many|TRBD2
CASSLGTSSNEQFF
TGTGCCAGCAGTTTGGGGACTAGTAGCAATGAGCAGTTCTTC
>TRBV5-5|TRBJ2-7|12|many|-
CASRDSNYEQYF
TGTGCCAGCAGGGACAGTAACTACGAGCAGTACTTC
>TRBV9|TRBJ2-3|15|-|-
CASSVATTSTDTQYF
TGTGCCAGCAGCGTAGCTACTACTAGCACAGATACGCAGTATTTT
>TRBV7-2|TRBJ1-6|14|-|-
CASSPIRGASPLHF
TGTGCCAGCAGCCCAATTCGGGGGGCTTCACCCCTCCACTTT
>TRBV7-9|TRBJ2-5|14|many|-
CASSSDRLQETQYF
TGTGCCAGCAGCTCGGACAGACTCCAAGAGACCCAGTACTTC
>TRBV4-1|TRBJ2-7|15|many|-
CASSQGPGASYEQYF
TGCGCCAGCAGCCAAGGGCCGGGGGCTTCCTACGAGCAGTACTTC
>TRBV6-1|TRBJ2-7|12|many|-
CASTLTQYEQYF
TGTGCCAGCACCCTCACACAGTACGAGCAGTACTTC
>TRBV20-1|TRBJ1-1|14|many|-
CSADRSLPDTEAFF
TGCAGTGCTGACAGAAGTTTGCCGGACACTGAAGCTTTCTTT
>TRBV11-2|TRBJ2-1|16|-|TRBD2
CASSLLGTSTDNEQFF
TGTGCCAGCAGCTTACTTGGGACTAGCACCGACAATGAGCAGTTCTTC
>TRBV7-9|TRBJ2-1|15|-|-
CASSPGTGSYSEQFF
TGTGCCAGCAGCCCCGGAACCGGGTCCTACAGTGAGCAGTTCTTC
>TRBV20-1|TRBJ2-7|15|many|TRBD1
CSARDRTGGSYEQYF
TGCAGTGCTAGAGATCGGACAGGGGGTTCCTACGAGCAGTACTTC
>TRBV7-9|TRBJ2-2|15|-|-
CATMAPSANTGELFF
TGTGCCACCATGGCTCCTAGCGCGAACACCGGGGAGCTGTTTTTT
>TRBV2|TRBJ2-7|13|few|-
CASLLRTDYEQYF
TGTGCCAGCCTTCTTAGGACAGACTACGAGCAGTACTTC
>TRBV27|TRBJ2-1|11|-|-
CASRLGPQQFF
TGTGCCAGCAGACTCGGACCTCAGCAGTTCTTC
>TRBV28|TRBJ2-1|15|-|-
CASSLYGGQDNEQFF
TGTGCCAGCAGTTTATATGGGGGGCAGGACAATGAGCAGTTCTTC
>TRBV9|TRBJ2-2|15|-|TRBD2
CASSEEREGTGELFF
TGTGCCAGCAGCGAGGAGCGGGAGGGAACCGGGGAGCTGTTTTTT
>TRBV30|TRBJ2-7|13|few|TRBD1
CAWSPGTDYEQYF
TGTGCCTGGAGTCCAGGGACAGACTACGAGCAGTACTTC
>TRBV27|TRBJ1-3|17|-|-
CASSFMNPTQGSNTIYF
TGTGCCAGCAGTTTCATGAACCCAACTCAGGGGAGCAACACCATATATTTT
>TRBV9|TRBJ1-2|13|many|-
CASSPESSSQGSF
TGTGCCAGCAGCCCTGAGTCCTCCTCACAGGGTAGTTTC
>TRBV11-2|TRBJ2-2|17|few|-
CASSNGGRATNTGELFF
TGTGCCAGCAGCAATGGGGGAAGGGCGACCAACACCGGGGAGCTGTTTTTT
>TRBV12-3/TRBV12-4|TRBJ2-1|17|few|-
CASRPLFGGPVYNEQFF
TGTGCCAGCAGGCCCCTTTTCGGGGGGCCGGTATACAATGAGCAGTTCTTC
>TRBV19|TRBJ2-1|15|-|-
CASRVQGSSYNEQFF
TGTGCCAGTAGAGTACAGGGCAGTTCCTACAATGAGCAGTTCTTC
>TRBV4-1|TRBJ2-2|15|-|TRBD1
CASSRQGADTGELFF
TGCGCCAGCAGTCGACAGGGGGCGGACACCGGGGAGCTGTTTTTT
>TRBV6-6|TRBJ1-1|15|few|-
CASSYSGGGGSEAFF
TGTGCCAGCAGTTACTCGGGGGGTGGAGGCTCTGAAGCTTTCTTT